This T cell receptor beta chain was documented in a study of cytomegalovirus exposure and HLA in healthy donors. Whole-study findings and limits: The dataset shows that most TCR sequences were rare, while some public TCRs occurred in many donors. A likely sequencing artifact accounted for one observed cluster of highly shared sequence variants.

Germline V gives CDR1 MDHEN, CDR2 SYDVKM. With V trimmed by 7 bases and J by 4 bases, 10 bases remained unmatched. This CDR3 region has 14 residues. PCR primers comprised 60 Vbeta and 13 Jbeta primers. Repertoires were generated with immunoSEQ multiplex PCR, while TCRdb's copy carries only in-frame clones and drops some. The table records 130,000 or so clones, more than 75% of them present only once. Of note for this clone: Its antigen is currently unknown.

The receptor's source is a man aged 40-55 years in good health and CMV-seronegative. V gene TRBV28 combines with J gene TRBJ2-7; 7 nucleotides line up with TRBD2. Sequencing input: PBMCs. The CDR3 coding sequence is TGTGCCAGCACTCTCCGGGGGGTAGTTTACGAGCAGTACTTC. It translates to CASTLRGVVYEQYF.